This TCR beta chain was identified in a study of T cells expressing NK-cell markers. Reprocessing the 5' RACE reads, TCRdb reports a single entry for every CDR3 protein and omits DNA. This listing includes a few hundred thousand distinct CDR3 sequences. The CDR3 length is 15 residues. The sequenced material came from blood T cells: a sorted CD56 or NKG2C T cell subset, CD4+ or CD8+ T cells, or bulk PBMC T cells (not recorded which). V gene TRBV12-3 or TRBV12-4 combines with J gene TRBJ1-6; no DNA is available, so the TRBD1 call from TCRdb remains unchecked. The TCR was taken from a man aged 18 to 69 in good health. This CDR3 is CASSLRTGPNSPLHF.